The 9 T cell receptor beta chains in this list originate from one sample, sequenced in a study of a mutant IDH1 vaccine in newly diagnosed glioma. Time point: week 11, during vaccination. Every vaccine dose comprised 300 ug of mutant IDH1 20-mer peptide plus topical imiquimod. This table comes from immunoSEQ multiplex PCR, and its TCRdb copy is limited to in-frame clones, with some not included. The data contain more than 55,000 clones, approximately 80% of them singletons. No antigens are known for them. The specimen was PBMCs, collected from a glioma patient whose treatment included an IDH1 peptide vaccine. The receptors stem from a man in his thirties or forties with glioma.

This clone appeared once. The V gene is TRBV6-1, the J gene TRBJ2-3; perhaps TRBD1 as D (5 bases). Germline loops: CDR1 MNHNS, CDR2 SASEGT. This CDR3 is built from 14 residues. V was trimmed by 5 bases and J by 0 bases, leaving 9 bases between them. The CDR3 DNA sequence: TGTGCCAGCAGTTGGACAACGAGCACAGATACGCAGTATTTT. Translation: CASSWTTSTDTQYF.

The chain carries TRBV7-9 and TRBJ1-5, with a weak D call TRBD1 (6 bases). V lost 0 bases and J lost 0, with 15 bases in between. Germline V lookup: CDR1 SEHNR, CDR2 FQNEAQ (reference sequence). This CDR3 contains 18 residues. The CDR3 nucleotides read TGTGCCAGCAGCTTAGCAGAAGGGACATCTACTAGCAATCAGCCCCAGCATTTT. This codes for CASSLAEGTSTSNQPQHF.

This clone showed up just once. The chain couples TRBV28 to TRBJ2-4; D perhaps matches TRBD1 (6 bases). Germline V gene data show CDR1 as MDHEN and CDR2 as SYDVKM. This CDR3 is 14 amino acids long. Deletions cut 5 bases from V and 8 bases from J, with 16 bases between. CDR3 bases: TGTGCCAGCAGTCGGACAGTCGGCTCGGACATTCAGTACTTC. Protein product: CASSRTVGSDIQYF.

The genes are TRBV9 and TRBJ2-1, with D maybe TRBD2 (7 bases). The germline CDR1 and CDR2 sequences are SGDLS and YYNGEE. The CDR3 covers 16 residues. V gave up 3 bases and J gave up 1 base, with 14 bases separating them. CDR3 DNA sequence: TGTGCCAGCAGCGCCCCGGGGGGCGTATCCTACAATGAGCAGTTCTTC. Translation gives CASSAPGGVSYNEQFF.

The gene calls are TRBV7-9 and TRBJ1-2; tentative D call: TRBD1 (6 bases). The germline CDR1 and CDR2 sequences are SEHNR and FQNEAQ (reference sequence). V was shortened by 3 bases and J by 8 bases, with 13 bases between the two germline ends. The CDR3 is 13 amino acids. DNA of the CDR3: TGTGCCAGCAGCTTTACAGGGCTAGGGGGCTACACCTTC. Its protein product is CASSFTGLGGYTF.

This clone is deemed medium-sized. The rearrangement uses TRBV5-1 and TRBJ2-2; possibly TRBD1 for D (6 bases). The CDR3 spans 14 residues. Germline lookup yields CDR1 SGHRS and CDR2 YFSETQ. V lost 7 bases, J lost 2 bases, and 12 bases lay in between. The CDR3: CASGWTANTGELFF. CDR3 nucleotide sequence: TGCGCCAGCGGTTGGACAGCCAACACCGGGGAGCTGTTTTTT.

This chain joins TRBV5-6 and TRBJ2-1; a weak D match, TRBD1 (6 bases). Trimming removed 7 bases at V and 5 bases at J, with 16 bases between. This CDR3 region has 14 residues. Germline CDR1 and CDR2: SGHDT and YYEEEE. DNA of the CDR3: TGTGCCAGCTTTACAGGGAGTACTCACAATGAGCAGTTCTTC. Translating gives CASFTGSTHNEQFF.

The rearrangement links TRBV5-4 to TRBJ2-5; weak D call: TRBD1 (5 bases). V was shortened by 4 bases and J by 5 bases, with 12 bases between the two germline ends. Germline V lookup: CDR1 SGHNT, CDR2 YYREEE (reference sequence). The CDR3 covers 13 residues. The CDR3 bases are TGTGCCAGCAGCGGCACAGGACGGGAGACCCAGTACTTC. Translated: CASSGTGRETQYF.

This clone was recorded a few times. The chain has TRBV4-3 and TRBJ1-5; D remains ambiguous. The V gene's germline CDR1 is LGHNA and CDR2 YSLEER. This CDR3 region has 17 residues. Trimming removed 0 bases from V and 6 bases from J, with 18 bases in between. The CDR3 is CASSQDLAGIGSQPQHF. The CDR3 DNA follows: TGCGCCAGCAGCCAAGATCTAGCCGGGATAGGAAGTCAGCCCCAGCATTTT.